This entry features one TCR beta chain sequence. CDR1 and CDR2 (germline): SGHRS, YFSETQ. Trimming removed 7 bases from V and 1 base from J; junction bases left unmatched: 2. The CDR3 spans 14 residues. This sample is drawn from a study of blood T cell repertoires in COVID-19. Study-level background: PBMCs, B-cell-depleted T cells, or T cells provided the cDNA or gDNA that made up the material.

Measured with immunoSEQ multiplex PCR; TCRdb has only the in-frame clones, and not every one. There are approximately 120,000 clones in the sample; more than 80% occur only once, and around 3% lies in the top ten. Sample: peripheral blood. The chain recombines TRBV5-1 with TRBJ2-6; the match to TRBD1 covers 7 bases. This receptor was identified in a woman at least 80 years old with COVID-19, enrolled during active disease. For the CDR3, the DNA is TGCGCCAGCCGGGACAGATCTGGGGCCAACGTCCTGACTTTC. Translating it yields CASRDRSGANVLTF.